These 19 T cell receptor beta chains originate from one sample sequenced in a study of post-analysis software for immune sequencing data. Study-wide results and caveats: Compared with controls, patients had more of about 5 TRBV segments, including TRBV5-6, TRBV5-1 and TRBV20-1.

These receptors lack a known antigen. Tagging with unique molecular identifiers was a feature of the TCR beta cDNA libraries. TCRdb reprocessed the PCR reads with MiXCR, giving one entry per CDR3 protein. The table includes 380,000 or so distinct CDR3 sequences, less than 35% detected once. Source material: blood. These receptors were collected from a girl aged 5 to 17 with multiple sclerosis.

J is TRBJ2-7 and V is TRBV29-1; the D gene could be TRBD1 or TRBD2 (5 bases each). Germline CDR1 reads SQVTM; CDR2 reads ANQGSEA. There are 12 residues in the CDR3. Trimming shortened V by 4 bases and J by 3 bases, and 10 bases separated the two germline ends. Written as DNA, the CDR3 is TGCAGCGTTGGGGACGGAAGCTACGAGCAGTACTTC. It encodes CSVGDGSYEQYF.

This chain links TRBV24-1 with TRBJ1-5, with TRBD1 matching over 7 bases. V shed 4 bases and J 5 bases; nucleotides not matched to a gene: 4. Germline CDR1 reads KGHDR; CDR2 reads SFDVKD. This CDR3 has 14 amino acids. The CDR3 loop reads CATSDSGTDQPQHF. CDR3 nucleotide sequence: TGTGCCACCAGTGACTCCGGGACAGATCAGCCCCAGCATTTT.

V usage is TRBV27 and J usage is TRBJ2-7; D is undetermined. V was clipped by 3 bases and J by 3 bases, with 9 bases between them. The CDR3 spans 13 residues. The germline CDR1 and CDR2 sequences are MNHEY and SMNVEV (reference sequence). The CDR3 region is CASSLYIYYEQYF. The CDR3 nucleotides read TGTGCCAGCAGTTTGTACATTTACTACGAGCAGTACTTC.

This clonotype was detected a few times. The J gene is TRBJ2-3, the V gene TRBV14; TRBD1 matches 8 bases. Per the germline V gene, CDR1 is SGHDN and CDR2 is FVKESK. The CDR3 extends over 16 amino acids. J lost 1 base, V lost 5 bases, and 8 bases had no gene match. This CDR3 reads CASSDYLTGGTDTQYF. As DNA, the CDR3 is TGTGCCAGCAGCGATTACTTGACAGGGGGCACAGATACGCAGTATTTT. Full variable domain (outside the CDR3, taken from reference TRBV14 and TRBJ2-3): EAGVTQFPSHSVIEKGQTVTLRCDPISGHDNLYWYRRVMGKEIKFLLHFVKESKQDESGMPNNRFLAERTGGTYSTLKVQPAELEDSGVYFCASSDYLTGGTDTQYFGPGTRLTVL.

This chain links TRBV20-1 with TRBJ2-7; tentative D call: TRBD1 (6 bases). This CDR3 contains 14 residues. Germline V lookup: CDR1 DFQATT, CDR2 SNEGSKA (reference sequence). V lost 4 bases and J 6 bases, leaving 19 bases between the germline ends. The CDR3 bases are TGCAGTGCTACTCCGACAGGACCGGTAGGCGAGCAGTACTTC. Translating it yields CSATPTGPVGEQYF.

A remark on this clonotype: Being one base from a much bigger clone, this may be a read error. This rearrangement joins TRBV5-1 to TRBJ2-1; D possibly corresponds to TRBD2 (5 bases). TRBJ2-7 explains the end of the DNA better; the J call may be wrong. Germline V gives CDR1 SGHRS, CDR2 YFSETQ. The CDR3 has 13 residues. The chain's CDR3 is CASSLSGDNEQYF. CDR3 bases: TGCGCCAGCAGCTTGAGCGGCGACAATGAGCAGTACTTC.

This clonotype turned up a few times. This rearrangement joins TRBV12-3 or TRBV12-4 to TRBJ2-2, with D perhaps TRBD1 (6 bases). Trimming took 3 bases from V and 5 from J, leaving 10 bases between them. This CDR3 has 14 residues. As DNA, the CDR3 is TGTGCCAGCAGTTTCAACAGGGAGACCGGGGAGCTGTTTTTT. As protein: CASSFNRETGELFF.

This clonotype turned up a few times. For the CDR3, the DNA is TGTGCCAGCAGTATCGGGAACTACAATGAGCAGTTCTTC. Translation gives CASSIGNYNEQFF. J is TRBJ2-1 and V is TRBV12-3 or TRBV12-4, with a possible D match to TRBD2 (5 bases). The CDR3 has 13 amino acids. The germline V and J ends were trimmed by 5 bases and 3 bases, with 8 bases remaining between them.

This clonotype was counted between two and nine times. This chain connects TRBV6-6 to TRBJ2-7; no clear D. V lost 0 bases to trimming and J lost 3 bases, with 12 bases between them. CDR1 MNHNY and CDR2 SVGAGI come from the germline V gene (reference sequence). This CDR3 spans 15 amino acids. CDR3 nucleotides: TGTGCCAGCAGTTACTCGGGCAGCACCTTCTACGAGCAGTACTTC. This translates into CASSYSGSTFYEQYF.

The gene calls are TRBV7-3 and TRBJ1-5, with 8 positions matching TRBD1. Trimming at V came to 5 bases and at J to 7 bases, leaving 16 bases not matched to a gene. CDR1 is SGHTA, CDR2 FQGTGA, per germline. The CDR3 is made up of 17 amino acids. Here the CDR3 reads CASSQPPGTGGSQPQHF. CDR3 in DNA: TGTGCCAGCAGCCAGCCCCCCGGGACAGGTGGTAGCCAGCCCCAGCATTTT.

This clonotype has just a few counts. The chain couples TRBV27 to TRBJ2-7; D call uncertain. The germline V gene has CDR1 MNHEY and CDR2 SMNVEV (reference sequence). Trimming removed 2 bases from V and 4 bases from J, with 9 bases in between. The CDR3 has 13 residues. The CDR3 is CASSLTARYEQYF. DNA for the CDR3: TGTGCCAGCAGTTTAACGGCCAGGTACGAGCAGTACTTC.

The V gene is TRBV7-6, the J gene TRBJ1-6; weak D call: TRBD1 (6 bases). This CDR3 is built from 15 residues. Germline CDR1 is SGHVS and CDR2 is FNYEAQ. V dropped 1 base and J dropped 6 bases, with 10 bases sitting between them. CDR3 sequence reads: CASSLEGRGNSPLHF. In nucleotides, the CDR3 is TGTGCCAGCAGCTTAGAGGGCAGGGGTAATTCACCCCTCCACTTT.

This clonotype was seen a single time. V and J are TRBV7-6 and TRBJ1-1; D may be TRBD1 (6 bases). The germline V and J ends were trimmed by 1 base and 3 bases, with 12 bases remaining between them. Germline V gene lookup returns CDR1 SGHVS and CDR2 FNYEAQ. The CDR3 is 15 amino acids. The CDR3 spells CASSLGGRGDTEAFF. CDR3 in DNA: TGTGCCAGCAGCTTAGGGGGGCGCGGGGACACTGAAGCTTTCTTT.

This clonotype occurred a few times. CDR3 nucleotides: TGCAGCGGGGGAGTGACTAGCGGGGGCACAGATACGCAGTATTTT. Amino acids: CSGGVTSGGTDTQYF. The V and J genes are TRBV29-1 and TRBJ2-3; 11 positions agree with TRBD2. J gave up 1 base and V 7 bases, and 7 bases lay outside the gene matches. Germline-derived CDR1 and CDR2 are SQVTM and ANQGSEA. The CDR3 spans 15 residues.

This rearrangement joins TRBV12-3 or TRBV12-4 to TRBJ2-1, with TRBD2 identical over 9 bases. The J segment lost 6 bases and the V segment lost 2 bases, leaving 2 bases of the junction unmatched. The CDR3 has 14 amino acids. DNA for the CDR3: TGTGCCAGCAGTTTAAGTAGCGGGGGCAATGAGCAGTTCTTC. As protein: CASSLSSGGNEQFF.

This clonotype showed up just a few times. The chain carries TRBV28 and TRBJ2-7; TRBD1 matches at 8 bases. Germline-derived CDR1 and CDR2 are MDHEN and SYDVKM. The V and J ends lost 5 bases and 4 bases, in that order; junction bases with no gene match: 13. This CDR3 is built from 16 residues. This chain's CDR3 is CASSPRQGSRRYEQYF. As DNA, the CDR3 is TGTGCCAGCAGTCCCCGACAGGGGTCCCGACGATACGAGCAGTACTTC. Full variable domain (outside the CDR3, taken from reference TRBV28 and TRBJ2-7): DVKVTQSSRYLVKRTGEKVFLECVQDMDHENMFWYRQDPGLGLRLIYFSYDVKMKEKGDIPEGYSVSREKKERFSLILESASTNQTSMYLCASSPRQGSRRYEQYFGPGTRLTVT.

The chain employs TRBV6-4 and TRBJ2-2, with 12 bases identical to TRBD2. Trimming took 5 bases from V and 4 from J; bases not matched to a gene: 5. Germline V gene sequence: CDR1 MRHNA, CDR2 SNTAGT. The CDR3 is 16 residues long. The CDR3 DNA follows: TGTGCCAGCAGTCCTACTAGCGGGGGGCCCACCGGGGAGCTGTTTTTT. Its translation is CASSPTSGGPTGELFF.

The J gene is TRBJ2-7, the V gene TRBV12-3 or TRBV12-4, with a weak D call TRBD1 (7 bases). The CDR3 spans 17 residues. V gave up 4 bases and J gave up 1 base, with 20 bases separating them. CDR3 in DNA: TGTGCCAGCAGTTCCCCCATGGGCAGGGGGGTATCCTACGAGCAGTACTTC. Protein sequence: CASSSPMGRGVSYEQYF.

The V gene is TRBV12-3 or TRBV12-4, the J gene TRBJ1-5; D is unclear. The CDR3 runs to 13 residues. Trimming stripped 10 bases from V and 5 bases from J, with 15 bases between. The CDR3 DNA is TGTGCCACCGCTCCCGGTTCCCATCAGCCCCAGCATTTT. Protein sequence: CATAPGSHQPQHF.